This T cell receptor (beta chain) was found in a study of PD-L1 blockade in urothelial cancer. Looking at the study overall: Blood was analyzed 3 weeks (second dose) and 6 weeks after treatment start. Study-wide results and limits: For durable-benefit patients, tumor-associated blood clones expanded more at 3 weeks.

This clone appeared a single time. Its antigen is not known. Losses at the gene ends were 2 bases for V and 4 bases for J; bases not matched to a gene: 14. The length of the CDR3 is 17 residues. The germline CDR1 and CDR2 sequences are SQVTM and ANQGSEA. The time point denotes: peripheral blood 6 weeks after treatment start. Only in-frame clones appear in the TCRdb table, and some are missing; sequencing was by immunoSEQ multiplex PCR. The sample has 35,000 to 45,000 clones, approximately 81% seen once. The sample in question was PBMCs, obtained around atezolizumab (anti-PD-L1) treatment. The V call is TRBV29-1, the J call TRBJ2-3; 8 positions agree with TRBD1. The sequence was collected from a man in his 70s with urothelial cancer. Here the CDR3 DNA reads TGCAGCGTTGAACTTGGGGCGGACAGGGATTCGGCAGATACGCAGTATTTT. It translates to CSVELGADRDSADTQYF.